One sample yielded the 10 T cell receptor beta chains listed below, sequenced in a study of neurological immune-mediated disorders. TCRdb re-called the 5' RACE reads with MiXCR, one entry per CDR3 protein. The table includes 45,000 to 55,000 distinct CDR3 sequences, approximately 5.8% detected once. The sequenced material came from CD4+ T cells from blood. The receptors come from a woman younger than 30 with multiple sclerosis.

This clonotype was detected a few times. The DNA for the CDR3 is TGTGCCAGCAGCGTAGGAGGTTGGACGAACACTGAAGCTTTCTTT. Its protein product is CASSVGGWTNTEAFF. This rearrangement joins TRBV9 to TRBJ1-1; D ambiguous. Germline lookup yields CDR1 SGDLS and CDR2 YYNGEE. Between the trimmed V and J ends, which lost 0 bases and 1 base, there was a span of 10 bases. The CDR3 is made up of 15 amino acids.

This clonotype was recorded many times. The genes are TRBV4-3 and TRBJ1-5; D gene ambiguous. V shed 0 bases and J shed 3 bases, with 9 bases lying between them. Germline loops: CDR1 LGHNA, CDR2 YSLEER. This CDR3 contains 15 residues. In nucleotides, the CDR3 is TGCGCCAGCAGCCAAGATCATGGTTTCAATCAGCCCCAGCATTTT. Translated, it gives CASSQDHGFNQPQHF.

The chain recombines TRBV7-2 with TRBJ2-1; 8 nucleotides line up with TRBD2. Germline V gene lookup returns CDR1 SGHTA and CDR2 FQGNSA. Trimming cost V 7 bases and J 0 bases; bases outside gene matches: 8. The CDR3 has 16 residues. The CDR3 sequence: CASTRGGLISYNEQFF. In DNA form, the CDR3 reads TGTGCCAGCACCCGGGGGGGGTTAATCTCCTACAATGAGCAGTTCTTC. The variable domain in full, with the rest retrieved from reference TRBV7-2 and TRBJ2-1, is GAGVSQSPSNKVTEKGKDVELRCDPISGHTALYWYRQSLGQGLEFLIYFQGNSAPDKSGLPSDRFSAERTGGSVSTLTIQRTQQEDSAVYLCASTRGGLISYNEQFFGPGTRLTVL.

This clonotype came up many times. This chain connects TRBV18 to TRBJ1-5; TRBD1 matches 8 bases. The V segment lost 5 bases and the J segment 2 bases; nucleotides outside the gene matches: 5. The CDR3 loop spans 15 amino acids. CDR1 and CDR2 (germline): KGHSH, LQKENI. CDR3 sequence reads: CASSRTGNGNQPQHF. The CDR3 coding sequence is TGTGCCAGCTCAAGGACAGGGAACGGCAATCAGCCCCAGCATTTT.

The CDR3 DNA reads TGCAGTGCTAGATACAGGGGCTACTACGAGCAGTACTTC. This translates into CSARYRGYYEQYF. The chain combines TRBV20-1 with TRBJ2-7; 7 bases fit TRBD1. This CDR3 has 13 amino acids. Looked up from germline, CDR1 is DFQATT and CDR2 is SNEGSKA (reference sequence). The ends lost 2 bases at V and 3 bases at J; junction bases unmatched: 4.

Many counts were recorded for this clonotype. The J gene is TRBJ2-3, the V gene TRBV14, with unresolved D. Trimming shortened V by 3 bases and J by 6 bases, and 16 bases separated the two germline ends. Germline V gene sequence: CDR1 SGHDN, CDR2 FVKESK. The CDR3 runs to 15 residues. The CDR3 region has the DNA TGTGCCAGCAGCCAGCACAAGCCTTTGGGGGATACGCAGTATTTT. Encoded protein: CASSQHKPLGDTQYF.

This clonotype was recorded many times. The chain has TRBV7-6 and TRBJ2-3; 9 bases align to TRBD1. The germline V gene has CDR1 SGHVS and CDR2 FNYEAQ. The length of the CDR3 is 14 residues. Trimming took 7 bases from V and 4 from J; bases not matched to a gene: 6. The CDR3 region is CASKDRGMADTQYF. The CDR3 DNA reads as TGTGCCAGCAAGGACAGGGGAATGGCAGATACGCAGTATTTT.

This clonotype appeared many times. This chain connects TRBV15 to TRBJ2-6, with D possibly TRBD1 on 6 matching bases. The CDR3 is 19 amino acids. The germline V and J ends were trimmed by 1 base and 1 base, with 17 bases remaining between them. CDR1 and CDR2 from the germline V gene are LNHNV and YYDKDF (reference sequence). CDR3 bases: TGTGCCACCAGCAGAGCGAGGGGACAACCAAATTCTGGGGCCAACGTCCTGACTTTC. Residues: CATSRARGQPNSGANVLTF.

The J gene is TRBJ1-1, the V gene TRBV30; a possible D gene is TRBD1 (6 bases). Trimming shortened V by 1 base and J by 4 bases, and 16 bases separated the two germline ends. The CDR3 is made up of 15 amino acids. Germline V lookup: CDR1 GTSNPN, CDR2 SVGIG (reference sequence). The CDR3 spells CAWSGGAPLGTEAFF. DNA of the CDR3: TGTGCCTGGAGTGGGGGGGCCCCCCTGGGCACTGAAGCTTTCTTT.

By share of the sample, this clonotype is medium-sized. The V gene is TRBV10-3, the J gene TRBJ1-1, with unresolved D. The CDR3 totals 13 residues. The germline V and J ends were trimmed by 2 bases and 2 bases, with 6 bases remaining between them. In germline, CDR1 is ENHRY, CDR2 SYGVKD. In DNA, the CDR3 is TGTGCCATCAGTGAGAACCGCAACACTGAAGCTTTCTTT. Amino acids: CAISENRNTEAFF.